This T cell receptor (beta chain) was observed in a study of Ad26.COV2.S vaccination and SARS-CoV-2 variants. Whole-study findings and limits: Substantial breadth in spike-specific CD8+ and CD4+ T cell responses was reportedly seen after vaccination. Non-spike TCR breadth showed similarity between vaccine and placebo recipients.

V lost 6 bases and J 5 bases, leaving 20 bases between the germline ends. There are 15 residues in the CDR3. The germline CDR1 and CDR2 sequences are MDHEN and SYDVKM. Concerning this clone itself: Its antigen is undetermined.

Treatment here: approximately 18 received Ad26.COV2.S at low or high dose, single or two shots; about 5 received placebo; per-sample allocation not given. The samples were gathered on day 63 after the first injection of vaccine or placebo. An adult aged 18-55 years in Boston served as the donor. An Ad26 vector carrying the Wuhan-strain SARS-CoV-2 spike served as the vaccine. Assay: immunoSEQ multiplex PCR; the TCRdb copy retains only in-frame clones and omits some. The repertoire holds 300,000 to 350,000 clones, with 75% to 90% as singletons. This clonotype was sampled from a person aged 18 to 65 who received the Ad26.COV2.S COVID-19 vaccine or a placebo. This chain links TRBV28 with TRBJ2-7; D might be TRBD1 or TRBD2, each matching 5 bases. The input for sequencing was peripheral blood, taken in a trial of Ad26.COV2.S vaccine versus placebo. The CDR3 loop is CASSERGDILHEQYF. The CDR3 region has the DNA TGTGCCAGCAGCGAAAGGGGAGATATTCTCCACGAGCAGTACTTC.